Included here is one T cell receptor beta chain sequence, with context. Antigen: not known. This sample is drawn from a study of T cells in Graves' hyperthyroidism and ophthalmopathy. Overall study results and limits: The majority of expanded thyroid clonotypes above 0.001 also appeared in blood.

It was less than 13 ml of fresh peripheral blood that supplied the PBMCs. Authors of the study amplified TCR beta CDR3 regions from RNA transcripts. The TCR CDR3 first-round RT-PCR relied on the HTBI primer set. TCRdb re-called the multiplex PCR reads with MiXCR, one entry per CDR3 protein. The data contain roughly 93,000 distinct CDR3 sequences, about 51% of them seen just once; the ten biggest clones take up roughly 29%. With 9 bases removed from V and 2 bases from J, the gap between germline ends came to 10 bases. This CDR3 comprises 13 residues. CDR1 is SNHLY and CDR2 is FYNNEI in the germline V gene.

This chain links TRBV2 with TRBJ1-4; D is unclear. The sequence was obtained from a woman between 40 and 55 years old with Graves' hyperthyroidism. Sequencing was carried out using blood. The CDR3 sequence is CASRWDTNEKLFF. The DNA for the CDR3 is TGTGCCAGTCGTTGGGATACTAATGAAAAACTGTTTTTT.